This T cell receptor (beta chain) was sequenced in a study of spatial heterogeneity in lung cancer. Broader study findings: Counts of expanded intratumoral alpha and beta TCRs tracked tumor mutation counts.

Time point reported: sample taken at primary tumor resection. This clonotype is classed as medium-sized. Its cognate antigen is unknown. Each TCR cDNA molecule bore a unique molecular identifier. Each CDR3 protein is one row after TCRdb ran MiXCR on the 5' RACE reads. This sample has 9,500 to 11,000 distinct CDR3 sequences, with roughly 12% found just once. The receptor's source is a male donor with early-stage non-small cell lung cancer. Sequenced material: lung tumor tissue, taken at surgery.

The CDR3 reads CAAGGASFYEQYF. The CDR3 region has the DNA TGTGCTGCGGGCGGGGCTAGTTTCTACGAGCAGTACTTC. The chain has TRBV3-1 and TRBJ2-7, with D possibly being TRBD2 (6 bases). Germline CDR1 reads LGHDT; CDR2 reads YNNKEL (reference sequence). The CDR3 runs to 13 residues.